One and the same sample provided the 26 T cell receptor beta chains below, sequenced in a study of shared clonotypes between healthy human individuals. CD8 cells regarded as naive lacked CD45RO, were positively chosen for CCR7, and omitted terminally differentiated effector memory CD45RA+ cells. Some clones are missing from TCRdb's copy, which holds only in-frame ones; the method was immunoSEQ multiplex PCR. Of fewer than 800,000 clones listed, around 92% are singletons. Sequencing was carried out using naive CD8+ T cells sorted from blood. The source is a young man in good health.

The gene calls are TRBV23-1 and TRBJ2-5, with D hard to call. TRBV23-1 is flagged as an ORF with uncertain function. V was pared by 4 bases and J by 3 bases, with 18 bases between. This CDR3 region has 16 residues. The CDR3 region has the DNA TGCGCCAGCAGTCGGCCTTTTGAGAGCGAGAAAGAGACCCAGTACTTC. It translates to CASSRPFESEKETQYF.

CDR3 nucleotide sequence: TGTGCCAGCAGTTTAGGTGACAGCACCTACGAGCAGTACTTC. Residues: CASSLGDSTYEQYF. This chain joins TRBV27 and TRBJ2-7; D is perhaps TRBD1 (5 bases). Germline V gene sequence: CDR1 MNHEY, CDR2 SMNVEV (reference sequence). The ends were cut back, 2 bases at V and 2 bases at J, with 10 bases in the middle. The CDR3 consists of 14 residues.

A remark on this clone: This CDR3 is also generated by other DNA sequences in the sample. The chain links TRBV28 to TRBJ2-7; D gene unclear. CDR1 and CDR2 from the germline V gene are MDHEN and SYDVKM. CDR3 size: 12 residues. The V and J ends lost 3 bases and 2 bases respectively, with 5 bases between them. CDR3 sequence reads: CASSLRTYEQYF. As DNA, the CDR3 is TGTGCCAGCAGTTTGCGGACCTACGAGCAGTACTTC.

This chain joins TRBV29-1 and TRBJ2-1; 9 positions match TRBD2. V shed 0 bases, J shed 9 bases, and the junction held 15 bases outside the gene matches. Germline values: CDR1 SQVTM, CDR2 ANQGSEA. The CDR3 has 17 amino acids. CDR3 protein: CSVEDPVLAGILSEQFF. DNA for the CDR3: TGCAGCGTTGAAGATCCGGTTCTAGCGGGAATCTTAAGTGAGCAGTTCTTC.

About this clone itself: This CDR3 is also generated by other DNA sequences in the sample. The chain couples TRBV7-9 to TRBJ2-3; 7 bases line up with TRBD1. Germline trimming cut 0 bases from V and 3 bases from J; bases unmatched to any gene: 3. The CDR3 extends over 15 amino acids. Looked up from germline, CDR1 is SEHNR and CDR2 is FQNEAQ (reference sequence). CDR3 nucleotides: TGTGCCAGCAGCTTAGCGGCAGGGGGAACAGATACGCAGTATTTT. It translates to CASSLAAGGTDTQYF.

V gene TRBV7-6 combines with J gene TRBJ1-4; perhaps TRBD1 as D (5 bases). The CDR3 totals 17 residues. The germline V and J ends were trimmed by 5 bases and 3 bases, with 19 bases remaining between them. Germline CDR1 SGHVS, CDR2 FNYEAQ. As DNA, the CDR3 is TGTGCCAGCAGCGTACTCCGGGACGATCGAGCTAATGAAAAACTGTTTTTT. Residues: CASSVLRDDRANEKLFF.

CDR3 in amino acids: CASSLPLGALFSGANVLTF. The CDR3 DNA reads as TGTGCCAGCAGCTTACCTCTGGGGGCCCTCTTCTCTGGGGCCAACGTCCTGACTTTC. V and J are TRBV7-2 and TRBJ2-6, with D possibly TRBD1 on 6 matching bases. The CDR3 runs to 19 residues. Between the trimmed V and J ends, which lost 2 bases and 0 bases, there was a span of 17 bases. Germline-derived CDR1 and CDR2 are SGHTA and FQGNSA.

The chain joins TRBV7-8 to TRBJ2-7; tentatively, D is TRBD1 or TRBD2 (5 bases each). CDR1 and CDR2 (germline): SGHVS, FQNEAQ. The CDR3 sequence is 12 residues long. Trimming removed 5 bases at V and 5 bases at J, with 10 bases between. CDR3 in amino acids: CASSPQGDEQYF. CDR3 nucleotides: TGTGCCAGCAGCCCTCAGGGAGACGAGCAGTACTTC.

The chain recombines TRBV27 with TRBJ2-7; D gene ambiguous. The CDR3 sequence is 13 residues long. CDR1 is MNHEY, CDR2 SMNVEV, per germline (reference sequence). The V gene lost 7 bases and the J gene lost 7 bases, with 17 bases spanning the gap. Here the CDR3 DNA reads TGTGCCAGCATGAACAGATTTTACGAGGAGCAGTACTTC. Translating gives CASMNRFYEEQYF.

This sequence joins TRBV9 and TRBJ1-2; D not resolved. This CDR3 has 15 residues. Germline assignment: CDR1 SGDLS and CDR2 YYNGEE. V lost 0 bases and J 4 bases, leaving 13 bases between the germline ends. The CDR3 protein is CASSVEGGGIYGYTF. CDR3 DNA sequence: TGTGCCAGCAGCGTAGAGGGCGGAGGAATCTATGGCTACACCTTC. The variable domain in full, with the rest retrieved from reference TRBV9 and TRBJ1-2, is DSGVTQTPKHLITATGQRVTLRCSPRSGDLSVYWYQQSLDQGLQFLIQYYNGEERAKGNILERFSAQQFPDLHSELNLSSLELGDSALYFCASSVEGGGIYGYTFGSGTRLTVV.

V and J are TRBV28 and TRBJ2-1, with 13 bases lining up with TRBD2. This CDR3 is built from 19 residues. The junction had 14 bases not matched to a gene; V was cut back by 7 bases and J by 2 bases. Germline CDR1 reads MDHEN; CDR2 reads SYDVKM. In DNA, the CDR3 is TGTGCCAGCACTTCCTGGGGGACTAGCGGGGTTACGACCTACAATGAGCAGTTCTTC. Translated: CASTSWGTSGVTTYNEQFF.

The chain carries TRBV4-1 and TRBJ1-4; D possibly corresponds to TRBD1 (5 bases). There are 13 residues in the CDR3. Per germline, CDR1 MGHRA and CDR2 YSYEKL. V lost 1 base, J lost 12 bases, and 12 bases lay in between. CDR3 loop: CASSQVEWGELFF. The DNA for the CDR3 is TGCGCCAGCAGCCAAGTTGAGTGGGGGGAACTGTTTTTT.

This chain connects TRBV6-1 to TRBJ2-7, with 11 bases lining up with TRBD2. Germline assignment: CDR1 MNHNS and CDR2 SASEGT. The V segment lost 4 bases and the J segment 3 bases; nucleotides outside the gene matches: 5. The CDR3 runs 15 residues. CDR3 amino acids: CASSAGTSGIYEQYF. The CDR3 nucleotides are TGTGCCAGCAGTGCCGGGACTAGCGGTATCTACGAGCAGTACTTC.

This rearrangement joins TRBV4-2 to TRBJ2-3; 10 bases align to TRBD1. There are 18 residues in the CDR3. Germline-derived CDR1 and CDR2 are LGHNA and YNFKEQ. J gave up 2 bases and V 3 bases, and 11 bases lay outside the gene matches. The CDR3 sequence is CASSQTLLGTGDTDTQYF. CDR3 sequence (DNA): TGTGCCAGCAGCCAGACCCTCTTGGGGACAGGGGACACAGATACGCAGTATTTT.

The V gene is TRBV7-2, the J gene TRBJ2-2; TRBD2 aligns across 12 bases. This CDR3 is built from 16 residues. The germline V gene encodes CDR1 SGHTA and CDR2 FQGNSA. The trim removed 7 bases at V and 4 bases at J, leaving 7 bases unmatched. Written as DNA, the CDR3 is TGTGCCAGCACCCGACTAGCGGGAGCGGGCACCGGGGAGCTGTTTTTT. Encoded protein: CASTRLAGAGTGELFF.

This clone came up a few times. The chain joins TRBV25-1 to TRBJ2-2, with 7 bases fitting TRBD1. The V gene's germline CDR1 is MGHDK and CDR2 SYGVNS. The V gene end was trimmed by 8 bases and the J gene end by 6 bases; junction bases not matched to a gene: 6. This CDR3 comprises 13 residues. CDR3: CASGKGASGELFF. In DNA form, the CDR3 reads TGTGCCAGCGGAAAGGGGGCGTCCGGGGAGCTGTTTTTT.

The chain combines TRBV7-9 with TRBJ2-5; tentative D call: TRBD2 (5 bases). Germline CDR1 SEHNR, CDR2 FQNEAQ (reference sequence). CDR3 length equals 13 residues. Trimming took off 6 bases at V and 5 bases at J, with 13 bases between the two ends. For the CDR3, the DNA is TGTGCCAGCAGGAGAGGGAATGATGAGACCCAGTACTTC. Translation gives CASRRGNDETQYF.

The chain has TRBV13 and TRBJ1-3; no clear D gene. V shed 8 bases and J shed 3 bases, with 8 bases lying between them. CDR1 and CDR2 from the germline V gene are PRHDT and FYEKMQ (reference sequence). CDR3 size: 12 residues. The CDR3 reads CASGMGGNTIYF. The CDR3 DNA reads TGTGCCAGCGGTATGGGTGGAAACACCATATATTTT.

A note on this clone: The sample holds other DNA sequences that translate to the same CDR3. CDR3 protein: CASSLSGYNEQFF. CDR3 DNA: TGTGCCAGCAGCCTATCGGGGTACAATGAGCAGTTCTTC. The chain employs TRBV7-6 and TRBJ2-1; D is perhaps TRBD2 (5 bases). The V end was cut by 5 bases, the J end by 4 bases, with 9 bases between. Germline CDR1 reads SGHVS; CDR2 reads FNYEAQ. CDR3 length equals 13 residues.

The chain uses TRBV27 and TRBJ1-3; D ambiguous. V lost 6 bases, J lost 9 bases, and 18 bases lay in between. Germline loops: CDR1 MNHEY, CDR2 SMNVEV (reference sequence). CDR3 length equals 14 residues. As DNA, the CDR3 is TGTGCCAGCAGCCCCGGTACTTCCATTAGCACCATATATTTT. This sequence encodes CASSPGTSISTIYF.

The CDR3 coding sequence is TGTGCCAGCAGGCCACACGTATCCTACACAGATACGCAGTATTTT. This codes for CASRPHVSYTDTQYF. The V and J genes are TRBV6-5 and TRBJ2-3; D is uncertain. The CDR3 is 15 amino acids. Germline loops: CDR1 MNHEY, CDR2 SVGAGI. Trimming shortened V by 6 bases and J by 2 bases, and 15 bases separated the two germline ends.

This clone was observed once. V and J are TRBV7-9 and TRBJ2-7, with 8 nucleotides matching TRBD1. The V and J ends lost 5 bases and 3 bases, in that order; junction bases with no gene match: 3. The length of the CDR3 is 13 residues. Germline CDR1 reads SEHNR; CDR2 reads FQNEAQ (reference sequence). The CDR3 DNA sequence: TGTGCCAGCAGCGATACAGGGGGCTACGAGCAGTACTTC. The encoded protein is CASSDTGGYEQYF.

The rearrangement joins TRBV6-1 to TRBJ2-1; 9 bases line up with TRBD1. The CDR3 contains 16 residues. V lost 2 bases, J lost 6 bases, and 8 bases stayed unmatched. Germline CDR1 reads MNHNS; CDR2 reads SASEGT. In nucleotides, the CDR3 is TGTGCCAGCAGTGAAATAGGACAGGGGACCCTCAATGAGCAGTTCTTC. Amino acids: CASSEIGQGTLNEQFF.

V gene TRBV19 combines with J gene TRBJ2-1; a possible D gene is TRBD2 (5 bases). The CDR3 spans 17 residues. V dropped 2 bases and J dropped 0 bases, with 14 bases sitting between them. From germline, CDR1 is LNHDA and CDR2 SQIVND (reference sequence). The CDR3 loop is CASSIRLAESSYNEQFF. The CDR3 region has the DNA TGTGCCAGTAGTATAAGGCTAGCCGAATCCTCCTACAATGAGCAGTTCTTC.

The rearrangement uses TRBV28 and TRBJ1-1; D is uncertain. The CDR3 sequence is 12 residues long. Germline V CDR1 and CDR2: MDHEN, SYDVKM. V was cut by 6 bases and J by 0 bases, with 5 bases left in between. The CDR3, as DNA: TGTGCCAGCAGCCAAGTGAACACTGAAGCTTTCTTT. Protein: CASSQVNTEAFF.

As to this clone: Other DNA sequences in the sample encode the same CDR3. This sequence joins TRBV27 and TRBJ2-1, with a possible D match to TRBD1 (5 bases). V lost 5 bases and J lost 8, with 10 bases in between. This CDR3 contains 12 residues. CDR1 is MNHEY, CDR2 SMNVEV, per germline (reference sequence). CDR3 sequence (DNA): TGTGCCAGCAGTAATATAGGGGATGAGCAGTTCTTC. It codes for CASSNIGDEQFF.